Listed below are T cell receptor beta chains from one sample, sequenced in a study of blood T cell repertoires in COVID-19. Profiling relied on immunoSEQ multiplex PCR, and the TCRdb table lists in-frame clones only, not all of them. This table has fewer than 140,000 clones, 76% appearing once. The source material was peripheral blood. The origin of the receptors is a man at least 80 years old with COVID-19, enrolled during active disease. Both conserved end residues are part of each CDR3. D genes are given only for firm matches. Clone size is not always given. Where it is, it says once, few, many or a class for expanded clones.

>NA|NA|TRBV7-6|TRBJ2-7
CASSLGGLGVSYEQYF
TGTGCCAGCAGCTTAGGAGGGTTGGGAGTCTCCTACGAGCAGTACTTC
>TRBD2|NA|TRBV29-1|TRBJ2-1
CSVSGRGDEQFF
TGCAGCGTTTCGGGGAGGGGCGATGAGCAGTTCTTC
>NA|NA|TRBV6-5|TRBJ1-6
CASSYSPGNSPLHF
TGTGCCAGCAGTTACTCCCCGGGGAATTCACCCCTCCACTTT
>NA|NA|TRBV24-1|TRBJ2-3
CATSHPGDTQYF
TGTGCCACCAGTCACCCAGGGGATACGCAGTATTTT
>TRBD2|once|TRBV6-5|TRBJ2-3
CASRLGLAGWGTQYF
TGTGCCAGCAGACTCGGACTAGCCGGCTGGGGTACGCAGTATTTT
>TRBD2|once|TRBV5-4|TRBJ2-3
CASSLTGWGAGGDTQYF
TGTGCCAGCAGCTTGACTGGCTGGGGAGCGGGAGGCGATACGCAGTATTTT
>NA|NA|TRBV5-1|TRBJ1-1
CASSPQGLNTEAFF
TGCGCCAGCAGCCCGCAGGGGTTGAACACTGAAGCTTTCTTT
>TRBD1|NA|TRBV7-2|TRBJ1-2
CASSQRTGTNYGYTF
TGTGCCAGCAGCCAGAGGACAGGGACTAACTATGGCTACACCTTC
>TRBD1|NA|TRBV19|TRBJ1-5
CASSNTGDPAQHF
TGTGCCAGTAGTAACACAGGGGACCCGGCCCAGCATTTT
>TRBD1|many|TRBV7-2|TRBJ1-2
CASSLGLWQGDGYTF
TGTGCCAGCAGCTTAGGTCTTTGGCAGGGGGATGGCTACACCTTC
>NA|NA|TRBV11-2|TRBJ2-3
CASSQGGLGADTQYF
TGTGCCAGCAGCCAGGGGGGCCTTGGGGCAGATACGCAGTATTTT
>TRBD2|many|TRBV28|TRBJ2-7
CAGSSGRTYEQYF
TGTGCCGGTTCTAGCGGGAGAACCTACGAGCAGTACTTC
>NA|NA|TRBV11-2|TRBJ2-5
CASHSARGGGIQETQYF
TGTGCCAGCCACTCAGCCCGGGGAGGTGGGATCCAAGAGACCCAGTACTTC
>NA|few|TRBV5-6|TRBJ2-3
CASSPPPGSLTDTQYF
TGTGCCAGCAGCCCTCCCCCCGGGAGCCTCACAGATACGCAGTATTTT
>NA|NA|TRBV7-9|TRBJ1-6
CASSSTGGGRGSPLHF
TGTGCCAGCAGCTCCACCGGGGGAGGACGTGGTTCACCCCTCCACTTT
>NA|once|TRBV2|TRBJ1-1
CASRGSLNTEAFF
TGTGCCAGCAGAGGGAGTTTGAACACTGAAGCTTTCTTT
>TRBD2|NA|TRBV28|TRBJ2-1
CASRIFSGSAYNEQFF
TGTGCCAGCAGGATATTTAGCGGGAGCGCCTACAATGAGCAGTTCTTC
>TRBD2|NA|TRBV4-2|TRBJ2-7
CASSQRGLADSYEQYF
TGTGCCAGCAGCCAAAGGGGACTAGCGGACTCCTACGAGCAGTACTTC
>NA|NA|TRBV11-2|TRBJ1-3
CASSFEKSSGNTIYF
TGTGCCAGCAGCTTCGAGAAGAGCTCTGGAAACACCATATATTTT
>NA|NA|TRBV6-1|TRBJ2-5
CASSEVQRETQYF
TGTGCCAGCAGTGAAGTCCAGCGAGAGACCCAGTACTTC
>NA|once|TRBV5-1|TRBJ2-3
CASSLDFTDTQYF
TGCGCCAGCAGCTTGGACTTCACAGATACGCAGTATTTT
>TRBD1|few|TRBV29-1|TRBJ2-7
CSIEGQGTYEQYF
TGCAGCATAGAGGGACAGGGGACCTACGAGCAGTACTTC
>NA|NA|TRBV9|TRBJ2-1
CASSERGTLYNEQFF
TGTGCCAGCAGCGAACGCGGGACTCTGTACAATGAGCAGTTCTTC
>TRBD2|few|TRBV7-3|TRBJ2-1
CASSLNTRVAGDNEQFF
TGTGCCAGCAGCCTTAACACGAGGGTAGCGGGAGACAATGAGCAGTTCTTC
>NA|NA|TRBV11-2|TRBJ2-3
CASSHMTDTQYF
TGTGCCAGCAGCCACATGACAGATACGCAGTATTTT
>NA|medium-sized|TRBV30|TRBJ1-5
CAWSTPRQPQHF
TGTGCCTGGAGTACTCCACGGCAGCCCCAGCATTTT